Only a few counts were recorded for the clone carrying this T cell receptor (beta chain). The sample originates from a study of T cell changes during pregnancy in multiple sclerosis. Trimming left V 2 bases short and J 4 bases short, with 15 bases between. CDR3 length: 16 residues. Germline lookup yields CDR1 MGHRA and CDR2 YSYEKL. TCRdb keeps only in-frame clones here, not all; method: immunoSEQ multiplex PCR. The data hold around 110,000 clones, with approximately 90% observed a single time. This rearrangement joins TRBV4-1 to TRBJ1-3; no reliable D call. The origin of this receptor is a female donor with multiple sclerosis, enrolled in a pregnancy study. The material sequenced was peripheral blood, taken in the third trimester of pregnancy. The CDR3 protein is CASSQSSRERGNTIYF. In DNA form, the CDR3 reads TGCGCCAGCAGCCAATCGTCCCGGGAGAGAGGAAACACCATATATTTT.